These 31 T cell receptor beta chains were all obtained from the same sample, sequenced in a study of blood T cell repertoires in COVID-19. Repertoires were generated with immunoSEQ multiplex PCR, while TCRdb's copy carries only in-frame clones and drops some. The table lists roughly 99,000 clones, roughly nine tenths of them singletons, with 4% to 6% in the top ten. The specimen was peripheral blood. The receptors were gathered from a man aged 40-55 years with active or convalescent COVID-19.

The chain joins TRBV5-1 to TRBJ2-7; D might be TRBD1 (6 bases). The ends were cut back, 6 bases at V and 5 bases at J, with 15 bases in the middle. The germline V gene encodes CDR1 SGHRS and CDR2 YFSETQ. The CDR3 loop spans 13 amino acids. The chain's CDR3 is CASTVQGSHEQYF. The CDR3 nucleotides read TGCGCCAGCACAGTACAGGGTTCCCACGAGCAGTACTTC. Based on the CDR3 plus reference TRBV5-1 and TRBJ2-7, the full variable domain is KAGVTQTPRYLIKTRGQQVTLSCSPISGHRSVSWYQQTPGQGLQFLFEYFSETQRNKGNFPGRFSGRQFSNSRSEMNVSTLELGDSALYLCASTVQGSHEQYFGPGTRLTVT.

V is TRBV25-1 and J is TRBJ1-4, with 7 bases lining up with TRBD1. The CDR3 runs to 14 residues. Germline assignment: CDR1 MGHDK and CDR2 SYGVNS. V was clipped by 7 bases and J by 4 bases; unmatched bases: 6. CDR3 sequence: CASTPRDSNEKLFF. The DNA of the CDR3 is TGTGCCAGCACTCCCCGGGACAGTAATGAAAAACTGTTTTTT.

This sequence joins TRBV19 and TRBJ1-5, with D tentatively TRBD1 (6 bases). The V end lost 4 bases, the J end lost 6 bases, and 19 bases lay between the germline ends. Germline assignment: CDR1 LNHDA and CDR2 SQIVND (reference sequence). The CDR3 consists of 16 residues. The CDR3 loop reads CASSTGQQGLGQPQHF. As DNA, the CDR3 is TGTGCCAGTAGTACCGGGCAACAGGGTTTGGGTCAGCCCCAGCATTTT.

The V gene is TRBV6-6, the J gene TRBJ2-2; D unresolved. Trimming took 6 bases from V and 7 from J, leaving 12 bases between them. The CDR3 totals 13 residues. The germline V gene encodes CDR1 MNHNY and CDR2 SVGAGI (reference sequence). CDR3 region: CASRGGQIGELFF. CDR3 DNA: TGTGCCAGCAGAGGCGGTCAGATCGGGGAGCTGTTTTTT.

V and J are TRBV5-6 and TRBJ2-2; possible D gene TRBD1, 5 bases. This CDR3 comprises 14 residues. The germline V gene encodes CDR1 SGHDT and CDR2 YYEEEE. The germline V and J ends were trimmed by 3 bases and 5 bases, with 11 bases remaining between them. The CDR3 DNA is TGTGCCAGCAGCTCCCTAGGGGTGACCGGGGAGCTGTTTTTT. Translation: CASSSLGVTGELFF. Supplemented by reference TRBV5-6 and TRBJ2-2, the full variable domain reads DAGVTQSPTHLIKTRGQQVTLRCSPKSGHDTVSWYQQALGQGPQFIFQYYEEEERQRGNFPDRFSGHQFPNYSSELNVNALLLGDSALYLCASSSLGVTGELFFGEGSRLTVL.

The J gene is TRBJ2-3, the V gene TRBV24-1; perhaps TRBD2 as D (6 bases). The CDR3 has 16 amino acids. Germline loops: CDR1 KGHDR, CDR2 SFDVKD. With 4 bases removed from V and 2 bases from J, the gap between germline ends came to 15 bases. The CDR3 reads CATSDGGDVVTDTQYF. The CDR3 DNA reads TGTGCCACCAGTGACGGGGGAGATGTCGTCACAGATACGCAGTATTTT.

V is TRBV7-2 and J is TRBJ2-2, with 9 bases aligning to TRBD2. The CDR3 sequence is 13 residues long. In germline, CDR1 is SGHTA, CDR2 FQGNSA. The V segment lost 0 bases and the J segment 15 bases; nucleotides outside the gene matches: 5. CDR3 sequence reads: CASSLASGRTVFF. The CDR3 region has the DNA TGTGCCAGCAGCTTAGCTAGCGGGAGAACGGTGTTTTTT.

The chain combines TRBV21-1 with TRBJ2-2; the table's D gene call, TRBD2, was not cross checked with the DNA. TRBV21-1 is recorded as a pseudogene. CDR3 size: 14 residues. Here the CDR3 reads CASSKDSGRGELFF. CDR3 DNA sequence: TGTGCCAGCAGCAAAGACTCCGGGAGAGGGGAGCTGTTTTTT.

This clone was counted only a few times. The CDR3 region has the DNA TGTGCCAGCAGCACTCGACAGGGTAGCGGCGAGCAGTACTTC. Its translation is CASSTRQGSGEQYF. This sequence joins TRBV7-2 and TRBJ2-7; possibly TRBD1 for D (7 bases). V was clipped by 5 bases and J by 6 bases, with 17 bases between them. Germline V CDR1 and CDR2: SGHTA, FQGNSA. This CDR3 comprises 14 residues.

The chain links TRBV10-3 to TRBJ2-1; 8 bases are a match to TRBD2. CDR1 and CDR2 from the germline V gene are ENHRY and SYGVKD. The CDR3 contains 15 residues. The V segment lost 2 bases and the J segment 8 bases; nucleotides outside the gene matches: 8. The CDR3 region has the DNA TGTGCCATCAGTGAGAGGTCGGGAGGGTTAGATGAGCAGTTCTTC. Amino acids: CAISERSGGLDEQFF.

The CDR3 DNA reads as TGTGCCAGCAGGCCCGGGAATAATGAAAAACTGTTTTTT. Its protein is CASRPGNNEKLFF. This chain uses TRBV6-5 with TRBJ1-4; no reliable D call. CDR3 size: 13 residues. V lost 6 bases, J lost 4 bases, and 9 bases lay in between. Germline CDR1 is MNHEY and CDR2 is SVGAGI.

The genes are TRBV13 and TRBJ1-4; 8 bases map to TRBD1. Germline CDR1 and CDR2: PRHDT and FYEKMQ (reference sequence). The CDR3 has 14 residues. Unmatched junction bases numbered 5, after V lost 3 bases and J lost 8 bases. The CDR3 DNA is TGTGCCAGCAGCTTGACAGGGGTTCAGGAAAAACTGTTTTTT. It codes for CASSLTGVQEKLFF.

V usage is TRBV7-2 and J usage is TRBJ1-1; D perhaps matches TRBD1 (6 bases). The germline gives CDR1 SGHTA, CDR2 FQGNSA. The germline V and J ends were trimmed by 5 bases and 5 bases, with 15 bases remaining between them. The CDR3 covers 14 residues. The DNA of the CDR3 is TGTGCCAGCAGCAGGCAGGTGCAGGGGACTGAAGCTTTCTTT. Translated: CASSRQVQGTEAFF.

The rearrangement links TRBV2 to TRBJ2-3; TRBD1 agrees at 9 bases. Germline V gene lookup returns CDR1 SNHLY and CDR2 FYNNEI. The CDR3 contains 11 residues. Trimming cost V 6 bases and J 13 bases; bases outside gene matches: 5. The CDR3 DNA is TGTGCCAGCAGCTGGGACAGGGAAGAGTATTTT. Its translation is CASSWDREEYF.

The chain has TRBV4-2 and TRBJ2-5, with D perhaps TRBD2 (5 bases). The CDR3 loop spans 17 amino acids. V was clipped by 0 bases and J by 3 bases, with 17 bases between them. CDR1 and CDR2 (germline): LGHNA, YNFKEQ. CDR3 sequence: CASSQDATPGSKETQYF. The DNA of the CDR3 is TGTGCCAGCAGCCAAGACGCTACACCGGGGTCTAAAGAGACCCAGTACTTC.

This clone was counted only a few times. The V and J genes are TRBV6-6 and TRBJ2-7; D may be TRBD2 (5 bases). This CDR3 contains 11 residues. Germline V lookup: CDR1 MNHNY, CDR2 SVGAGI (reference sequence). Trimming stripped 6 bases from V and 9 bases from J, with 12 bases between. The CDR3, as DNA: TGTGCCAGCAGCAGGACTGCAGGGCAGTACTTC. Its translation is CASSRTAGQYF.

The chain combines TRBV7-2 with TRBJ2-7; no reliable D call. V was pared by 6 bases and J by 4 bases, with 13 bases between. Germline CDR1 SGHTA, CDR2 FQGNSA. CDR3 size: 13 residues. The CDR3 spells CASRRIGTYEQYF. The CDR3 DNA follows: TGTGCCAGCAGGAGGATCGGAACATACGAGCAGTACTTC.

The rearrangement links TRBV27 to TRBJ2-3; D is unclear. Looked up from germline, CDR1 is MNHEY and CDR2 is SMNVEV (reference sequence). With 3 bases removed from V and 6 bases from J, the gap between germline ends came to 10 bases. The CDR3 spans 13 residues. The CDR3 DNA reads TGTGCCAGCAGTTTCTACGGAGTGGATACGCAGTATTTT. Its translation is CASSFYGVDTQYF.

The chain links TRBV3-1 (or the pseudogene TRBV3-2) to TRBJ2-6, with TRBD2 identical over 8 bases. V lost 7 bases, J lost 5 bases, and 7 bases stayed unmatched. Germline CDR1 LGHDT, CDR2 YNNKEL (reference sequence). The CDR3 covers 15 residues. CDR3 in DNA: TGTGCCAGCATAAAATCGGGGGGGAGGGCCAACGTCCTGACTTTC. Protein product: CASIKSGGRANVLTF.

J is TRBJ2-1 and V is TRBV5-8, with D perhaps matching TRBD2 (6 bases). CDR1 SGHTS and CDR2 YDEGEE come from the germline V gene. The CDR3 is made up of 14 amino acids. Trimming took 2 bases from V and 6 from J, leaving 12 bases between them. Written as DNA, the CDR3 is TGTGCCAGCAGCTTCCCGACCGGGGGCAATGAGCAGTTCTTC. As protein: CASSFPTGGNEQFF.

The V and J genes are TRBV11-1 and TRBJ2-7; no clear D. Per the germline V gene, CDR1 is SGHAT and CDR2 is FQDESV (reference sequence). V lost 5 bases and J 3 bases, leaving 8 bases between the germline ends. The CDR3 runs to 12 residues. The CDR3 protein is CASSPNRYEQYF. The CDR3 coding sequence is TGTGCCAGCAGCCCTAACCGCTACGAGCAGTACTTC. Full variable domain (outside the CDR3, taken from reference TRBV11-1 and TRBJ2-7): EAEVAQSPRYKITEKSQAVAFWCDPISGHATLYWYRQILGQGPELLVQFQDESVVDDSQLPKDRFSAERLKGVDSTLKIQPAELGDSAMYLCASSPNRYEQYFGPGTRLTVT.

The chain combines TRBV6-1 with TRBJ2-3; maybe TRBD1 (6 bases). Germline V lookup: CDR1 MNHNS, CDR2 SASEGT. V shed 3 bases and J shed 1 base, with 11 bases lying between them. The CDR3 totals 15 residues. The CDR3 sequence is CASSDKAGGTDTQYF. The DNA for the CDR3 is TGTGCCAGCAGTGATAAAGCAGGGGGCACAGATACGCAGTATTTT.

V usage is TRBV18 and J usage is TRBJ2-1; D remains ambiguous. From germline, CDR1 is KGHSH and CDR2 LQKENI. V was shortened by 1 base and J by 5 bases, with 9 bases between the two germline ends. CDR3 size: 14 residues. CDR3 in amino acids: CASSPLQQNNEQFF. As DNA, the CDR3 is TGTGCCAGCTCACCACTGCAACAAAACAATGAGCAGTTCTTC.

The CDR3, as DNA: TGTGCCAGCAGCTCCGGGACAGGGGAGGAAAAACTGTTTTTT. Amino acid sequence: CASSSGTGEEKLFF. V gene TRBV7-9 combines with J gene TRBJ1-4; the match to TRBD1 covers 10 bases. Germline lookup yields CDR1 SEHNR and CDR2 FQNEAQ (reference sequence). The CDR3 has 14 amino acids. V trimming: 4 bases; J trimming: 8 bases; junction bases outside the gene matches: 4.

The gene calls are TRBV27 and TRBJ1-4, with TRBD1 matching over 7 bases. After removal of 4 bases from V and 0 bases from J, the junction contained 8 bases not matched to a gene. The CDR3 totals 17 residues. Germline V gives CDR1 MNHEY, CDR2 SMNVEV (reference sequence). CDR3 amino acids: CASSSGTAFATNEKLFF. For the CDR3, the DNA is TGTGCCAGCAGTTCCGGGACAGCCTTTGCAACTAATGAAAAACTGTTTTTT.

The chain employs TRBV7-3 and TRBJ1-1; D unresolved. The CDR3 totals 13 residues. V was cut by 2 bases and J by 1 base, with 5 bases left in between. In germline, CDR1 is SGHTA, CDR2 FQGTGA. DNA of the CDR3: TGTGCCAGCAGCTTATTCCAGAACACTGAAGCTTTCTTT. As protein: CASSLFQNTEAFF.

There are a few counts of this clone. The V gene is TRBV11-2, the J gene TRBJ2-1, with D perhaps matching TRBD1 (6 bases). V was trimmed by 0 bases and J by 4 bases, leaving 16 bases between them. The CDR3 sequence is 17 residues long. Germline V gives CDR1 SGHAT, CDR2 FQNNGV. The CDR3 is CASSLDAGELGYNEQFF. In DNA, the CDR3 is TGTGCCAGCAGCTTAGACGCAGGGGAGCTGGGATACAATGAGCAGTTCTTC. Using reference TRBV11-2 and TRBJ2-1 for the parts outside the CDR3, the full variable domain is EAGVAQSPRYKIIEKRQSVAFWCNPISGHATLYWYQQILGQGPKLLIQFQNNGVVDDSQLPKDRFSAERLKGVDSTLKIQPAKLEDSAVYLCASSLDAGELGYNEQFFGPGTRLTVL.

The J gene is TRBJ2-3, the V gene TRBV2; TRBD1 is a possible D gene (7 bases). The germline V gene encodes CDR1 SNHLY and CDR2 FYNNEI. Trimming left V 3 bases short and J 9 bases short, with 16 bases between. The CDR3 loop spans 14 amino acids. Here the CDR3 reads CASSDPRGARTQYF. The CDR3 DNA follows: TGTGCCAGCAGTGACCCCAGGGGGGCGAGAACGCAGTATTTT.

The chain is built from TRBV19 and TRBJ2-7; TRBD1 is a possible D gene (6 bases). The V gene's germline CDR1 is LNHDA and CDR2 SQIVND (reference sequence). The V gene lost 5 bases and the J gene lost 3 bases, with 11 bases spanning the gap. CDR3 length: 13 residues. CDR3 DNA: TGTGCCAGTAGTTGGCAACAGGGCTACGAGCAGTACTTC. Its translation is CASSWQQGYEQYF.

The CDR3 here is CASSSDRGNGYTF. The CDR3 region has the DNA TGTGCCAGCAGTTCGGACAGGGGGAATGGCTACACCTTC. J is TRBJ1-2 and V is TRBV2; 10 nucleotides align to TRBD1. In germline, CDR1 is SNHLY, CDR2 FYNNEI. The CDR3 loop spans 13 amino acids. With 5 bases clipped from V and 6 bases from J, the junction kept 3 bases outside the gene matches.

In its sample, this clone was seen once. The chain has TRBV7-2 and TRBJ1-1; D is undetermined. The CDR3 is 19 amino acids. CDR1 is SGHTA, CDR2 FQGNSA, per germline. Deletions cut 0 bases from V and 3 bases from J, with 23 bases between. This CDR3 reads CASSLALVGLIPEDTEAFF. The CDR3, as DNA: TGTGCCAGCAGCTTAGCGCTCGTAGGACTCATCCCTGAGGACACTGAAGCTTTCTTT. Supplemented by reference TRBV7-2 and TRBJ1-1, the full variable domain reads GAGVSQSPSNKVTEKGKDVELRCDPISGHTALYWYRQSLGQGLEFLIYFQGNSAPDKSGLPSDRFSAERTGGSVSTLTIQRTQQEDSAVYLCASSLALVGLIPEDTEAFFGQGTRLTVV.